This T cell receptor beta chain was obtained from a study of cytomegalovirus exposure and HLA in healthy donors. The PCR employed 60 Vbeta primers together with 13 Jbeta primers. Repertoires were generated with immunoSEQ multiplex PCR, while TCRdb's copy carries only in-frame clones and drops some. The sample has approximately 180,000 clones, more than 60% seen once; the top ten hold around 2.3%. Overall study findings and caveats: Rarity marked most TCR sequences, yet some public TCRs occurred in many donors. In an earlier analysis, in approximately 570 donors, most V segments appeared productive either ~87% or ~30% of the time.

In germline, CDR1 is KGHSY, CDR2 FQNENV. V dropped 0 bases and J dropped 2; count of bases not matched to a gene: 3. The CDR3 covers 15 residues. As regards this clone: Its antigen is unidentified.

When sampled, the donors appeared nominally healthy, though they likely had unrecorded immune exposures. This donor lacks a recorded CMV serostatus. This TCR was recovered from a human donor in good health. The chain links TRBV16 to TRBJ1-1; the match to TRBD1 covers 7 bases. Sample: PBMCs. The CDR3 region is CASSQSGQANTEAFF. CDR3 in DNA: TGTGCCAGCAGCCAATCCGGACAGGCAAACACTGAAGCTTTCTTT.